This T cell receptor (beta chain) was recorded in a study of blood T cell repertoires in COVID-19. Generated by immunoSEQ multiplex PCR, the TCRdb table keeps only in-frame clones and is missing some. Among 65,000 to 80,000 clones listed, 82% were seen once. CDR1 MNHEY and CDR2 SMNVEV come from the germline V gene (reference sequence). Trimming removed 6 bases from V and 4 bases from J; junction bases left unmatched: 4. The CDR3 runs to 13 residues. This clone was seen just once. The rearrangement links TRBV27 to TRBJ1-1; 8 bases match TRBD1. Input material: peripheral blood. The origin of this receptor is a human donor in a cohort sampled during active COVID-19. CDR3 loop: CASRDRVGTEAFF. DNA for the CDR3: TGTGCCAGCAGGGACAGGGTGGGCACTGAAGCTTTCTTT.